One sample yielded the 2 T cell receptor beta chains listed below, sequenced in a study of blood T cell repertoires in COVID-19. The table came from immunoSEQ multiplex PCR; TCRdb's copy has only in-frame clones and leaves some out. The data show 250,000 to 300,000 clones, around 90% seen once. Sequencing was carried out using peripheral blood. The receptors derive from a man aged 45 to 65 with acute or convalescent COVID-19.

This clone showed up just a few times. The rearrangement uses TRBV5-4 and TRBJ1-1; TRBD1 agrees at 7 bases. Germline CDR1 SGHNT, CDR2 YYREEE (reference sequence). V was pared by 5 bases and J by 7 bases, with 14 bases of the junction left unmatched. The CDR3 is made up of 15 amino acids. The CDR3 reads CASRRQGRVGREAFF. CDR3 coding DNA: TGTGCCAGCAGGAGACAGGGCCGAGTAGGCCGTGAAGCTTTCTTT.

The chain employs TRBV7-9 and TRBJ1-4; D remains unclear. V lost 5 bases and J 3 bases, leaving 13 bases between the germline ends. This CDR3 spans 15 amino acids. Germline V gene sequence: CDR1 SEHNR, CDR2 FQNEAQ (reference sequence). In nucleotides, the CDR3 is TGTGCCAGCAGCCCGGCGGTCCGGGCTAATGAAAAACTGTTTTTT. As protein: CASSPAVRANEKLFF.